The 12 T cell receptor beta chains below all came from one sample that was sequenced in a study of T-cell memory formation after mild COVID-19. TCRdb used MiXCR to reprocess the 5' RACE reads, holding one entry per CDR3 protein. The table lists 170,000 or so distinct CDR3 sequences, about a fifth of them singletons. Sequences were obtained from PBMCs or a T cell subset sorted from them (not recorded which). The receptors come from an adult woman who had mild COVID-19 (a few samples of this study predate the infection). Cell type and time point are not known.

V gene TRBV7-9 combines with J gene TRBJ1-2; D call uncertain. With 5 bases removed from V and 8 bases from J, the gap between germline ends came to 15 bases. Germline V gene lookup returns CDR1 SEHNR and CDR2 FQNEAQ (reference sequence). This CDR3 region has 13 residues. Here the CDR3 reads CASSTAGFKGYTF. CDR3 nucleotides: TGTGCCAGCAGCACAGCGGGTTTTAAAGGCTACACCTTC.

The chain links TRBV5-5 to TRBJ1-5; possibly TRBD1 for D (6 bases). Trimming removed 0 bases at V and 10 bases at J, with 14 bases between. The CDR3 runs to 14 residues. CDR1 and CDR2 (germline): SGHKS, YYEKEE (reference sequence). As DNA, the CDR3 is TGTGCCAGCAGCTTGGGGGACACCACTCTTCCCCAGCATTTT. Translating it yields CASSLGDTTLPQHF.

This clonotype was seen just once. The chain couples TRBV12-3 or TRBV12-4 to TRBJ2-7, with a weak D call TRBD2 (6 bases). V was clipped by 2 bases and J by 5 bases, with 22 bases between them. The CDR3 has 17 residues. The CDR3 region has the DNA TGTGCCAGCAGTTTATGGGGGAGTAGCGGACGAGACAACGAGCAGTACTTC. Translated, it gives CASSLWGSSGRDNEQYF.

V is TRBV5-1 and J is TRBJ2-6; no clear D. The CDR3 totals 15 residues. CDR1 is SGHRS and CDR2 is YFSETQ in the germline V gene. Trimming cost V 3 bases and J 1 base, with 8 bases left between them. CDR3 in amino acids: CASSSGASGANVLTF. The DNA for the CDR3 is TGCGCCAGCAGCTCAGGCGCTTCTGGGGCCAACGTCCTGACTTTC.

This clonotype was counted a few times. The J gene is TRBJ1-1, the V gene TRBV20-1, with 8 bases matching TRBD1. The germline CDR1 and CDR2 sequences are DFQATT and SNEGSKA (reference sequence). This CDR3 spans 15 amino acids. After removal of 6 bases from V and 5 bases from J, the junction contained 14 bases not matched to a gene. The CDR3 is CSAPPRTGLVTEAFF. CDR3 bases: TGCAGTGCCCCACCCCGGACAGGGCTCGTTACTGAAGCTTTCTTT.

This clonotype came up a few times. This chain's CDR3 is CASSQDSAGGPLNYEQFF. The CDR3 region has the DNA TGCGCCAGCAGCCAAGATTCAGCGGGAGGGCCGTTAAACTATGAGCAGTTCTTC. The chain has TRBV4-3 and TRBJ2-1; 10 bases agree with TRBD2. CDR3 size: 18 residues. J was trimmed by 8 bases and V by 0 bases; bases with no gene match: 13. Germline lookup yields CDR1 LGHNA and CDR2 YSLEER.

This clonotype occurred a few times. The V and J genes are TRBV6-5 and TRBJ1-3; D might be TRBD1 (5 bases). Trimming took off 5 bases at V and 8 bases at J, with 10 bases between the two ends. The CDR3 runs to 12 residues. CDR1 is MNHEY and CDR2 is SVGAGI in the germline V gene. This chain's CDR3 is CASSPGDYTIYF. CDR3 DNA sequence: TGTGCCAGCAGTCCGGGGGACTACACCATATATTTT.

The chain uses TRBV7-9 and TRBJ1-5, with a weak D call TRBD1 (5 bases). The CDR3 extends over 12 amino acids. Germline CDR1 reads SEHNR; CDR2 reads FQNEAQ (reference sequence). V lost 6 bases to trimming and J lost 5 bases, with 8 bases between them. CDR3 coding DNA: TGTGCCAGCAGATGGGGGGATCAGCCCCAGCATTTT. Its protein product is CASRWGDQPQHF.

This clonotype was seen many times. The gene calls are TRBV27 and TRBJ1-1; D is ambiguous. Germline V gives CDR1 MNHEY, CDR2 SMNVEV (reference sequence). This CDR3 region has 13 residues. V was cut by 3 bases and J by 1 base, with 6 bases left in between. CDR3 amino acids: CASSLGGNTEAFF. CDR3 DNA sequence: TGTGCCAGCAGTTTGGGAGGGAACACTGAAGCTTTCTTT.

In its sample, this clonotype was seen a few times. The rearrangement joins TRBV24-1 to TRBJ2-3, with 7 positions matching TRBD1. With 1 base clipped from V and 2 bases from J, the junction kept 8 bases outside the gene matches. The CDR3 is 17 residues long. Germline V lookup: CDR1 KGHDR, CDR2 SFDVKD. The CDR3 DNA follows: TGTGCCACCAGTGATTTTCCTGAGACAGGGATCACAGATACGCAGTATTTT. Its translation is CATSDFPETGITDTQYF.

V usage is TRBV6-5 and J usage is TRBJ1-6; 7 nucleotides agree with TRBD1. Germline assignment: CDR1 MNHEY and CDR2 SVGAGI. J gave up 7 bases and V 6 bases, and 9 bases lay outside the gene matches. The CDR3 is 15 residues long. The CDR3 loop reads CASRTGNVGNSPLHF. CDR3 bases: TGTGCCAGCAGGACAGGGAATGTTGGAAATTCACCCCTCCACTTT.

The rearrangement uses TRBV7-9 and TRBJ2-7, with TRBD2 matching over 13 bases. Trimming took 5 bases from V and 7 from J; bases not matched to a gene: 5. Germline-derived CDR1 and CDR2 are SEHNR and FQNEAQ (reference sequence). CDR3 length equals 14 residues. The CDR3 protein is CASSPGLAGEEQYF. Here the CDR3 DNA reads TGTGCCAGCAGCCCAGGACTAGCGGGAGAAGAGCAGTACTTC.